This T cell receptor (beta chain) stems from a study of shared clonotypes between healthy human individuals. Sorted-subset replicate PCRs used 200 ng DNA, approximately 27,000 T cell genomes. Some clones are missing from TCRdb's copy, which holds only in-frame ones; the method was immunoSEQ multiplex PCR. In the table there are over a million clones, approximately 80% of which are singletons. Germline values: CDR1 LNHDA, CDR2 SQIVND (reference sequence). Trimming left V 5 bases short and J 2 bases short, with 17 bases between. This CDR3 region has 16 residues. V is TRBV19 and J is TRBJ2-3, with D hard to call. This TCR derives from a man aged 18 to 35 in good health. Some clones in this sample may be carry-over from other donors' samples. Material: memory CD4+ T cells from PBMCs. As to subset: CD45RA-negative fraction. The CDR3 region has the DNA TGTGCCAGTAGTGCCCGGATCTCATTTGTCACAGATACGCAGTATTTT. It translates to CASSARISFVTDTQYF.